This TCR beta chain derives from a study of T cell changes during pregnancy in multiple sclerosis. V dropped 5 bases and J dropped 2 bases, with 24 bases sitting between them. This CDR3 comprises 17 residues. Looked up from germline, CDR1 is GTSNPN and CDR2 is SVGIG (reference sequence). The method was immunoSEQ multiplex PCR; TCRdb's version includes in-frame clones alone and lacks a portion of them. Among fewer than 40,000 clones listed, more than 85% were seen once. This sequence originates from a female donor with multiple sclerosis, enrolled in a pregnancy study. The sample consisted of CD4+ T cells from peripheral blood mononuclear cells, taken in the second trimester of pregnancy. The genes are TRBV30 and TRBJ2-5, with D unresolved. In nucleotides, the CDR3 is TGTGCCTGGGGTGGGTCTCGTACTAATCTCATTCAAGAGACCCAGTACTTC. Translated: CAWGGSRTNLIQETQYF. The whole variable domain, remainder taken from reference TRBV30 and TRBJ2-5, is SQTIHQWPATLVQPVGSPLSLECTVEGTSNPNLYWYRQAAGRGLQLLFYSVGIGQISSEVPQNLSASRPQDRQFILSSKKLLLSDSGFYLCAWGGSRTNLIQETQYFGPGTRLLVL.